The entry below describes one T cell receptor beta chain. What it binds is not known. Other DNA sequences within the sample encode an identical CDR3. This entry belongs to a study of T cell responses to AZD1222 COVID-19 vaccine. Study-level background: Pooling covered second doses at about 4 or about 12 weeks. The study's findings and limits: In all cases, repertoires were sampled only after the peak T cell response. Dominant at 160-218 and 743-854, vaccine-associated CD4 TCRs also spanned spike. Seropositive status at baseline applied to only 5 to 7 AZD1222 recipients.

The CDR3 length is 13 residues. In germline, CDR1 is MNHEY, CDR2 SMNVEV (reference sequence). Between the trimmed V and J ends, which lost 2 bases and 2 bases, there was a span of 7 bases. Clones were read by immunoSEQ multiplex PCR, and TCRdb kept only the in-frame ones, dropping some. The sample includes fewer than 150,000 clones, nearly 95% seen only once; the top ten take 0.91%. This TCR derives from an adult in good health. The sample here was peripheral blood, taken on day 0 of AZD1222 vaccination. The chain employs TRBV27 and TRBJ2-7; perhaps TRBD1 as D (5 bases). Here the CDR3 reads CASSLGRAYEQYF. The CDR3 DNA sequence: TGTGCCAGCAGTTTAGGCAGGGCCTACGAGCAGTACTTC.